The sequence of this T cell receptor beta chain was determined in a study of T-cell memory formation after mild COVID-19. V was cut by 5 bases and J by 7 bases, with 15 bases left in between. The CDR3 is made up of 12 amino acids. Germline values: CDR1 DFQATT, CDR2 SNEGSKA (reference sequence). This clonotype was detected a few times. TCRdb re-called the 5' RACE reads through MiXCR, storing one row per CDR3 protein. The sample carries roughly 600,000 distinct CDR3 sequences, roughly 17% recorded once. The sequencing sample was made of PBMCs or a T cell subset sorted from them (not recorded which). The TCR sequence derives from an adult woman who had mild COVID-19 (a few samples of this study predate the infection). Cell type and time point are not known. The chain joins TRBV20-1 to TRBJ2-7, with D perhaps matching TRBD1 or TRBD2 (5 bases each). CDR3 in amino acids: CSARIGAGEQYF. DNA of the CDR3: TGCAGTGCTCGCATCGGGGCGGGTGAGCAGTACTTC.